These 29 T cell receptor beta chains were all obtained from the same sample, sequenced in a study of post-analysis software for immune sequencing data. Points from the study as a whole: Patients carried roughly 5 TRBV segments more frequently than controls did, and TRBV5-6, TRBV5-1 and TRBV20-1 were among them.

TCR beta cDNA libraries had unique molecular identifiers. Each CDR3 protein is one row after TCRdb ran MiXCR on the PCR reads. In the table there are fewer than 850,000 distinct CDR3 sequences, roughly 29% of which are singletons. Antigen specificity for these receptors is unknown. The sequenced sample was blood. These receptors came from a girl aged 5 to 17 with multiple sclerosis.

The chain links TRBV6-1 to TRBJ1-3; possibly TRBD1 for D (6 bases). Trimming pared 8 bases from V and 0 bases from J, leaving 23 bases between. The germline V gene encodes CDR1 MNHNS and CDR2 SASEGT. The CDR3 consists of 18 residues. The CDR3 here is CASARGQSFPYSGNTIYF. CDR3 in DNA: TGTGCCAGCGCCCGCGGACAGAGCTTTCCTTACTCTGGAAACACCATATATTTT.

V and J are TRBV20-1 and TRBJ2-7, with a tentative D call TRBD1 (6 bases). CDR3 length: 12 residues. CDR1 and CDR2 (germline): DFQATT, SNEGSKA (reference sequence). CDR3 region: CRAGDMPYEQYF. In DNA form, the CDR3 reads TGCAGGGCTGGGGACATGCCCTACGAGCAGTACTTC.

On this clonotype: Its ends do not fully match the called genes, so a read error is possible. This chain links TRBV25-1 with TRBJ1-2, with 7 bases fitting TRBD1. There are 15 residues in the CDR3. Germline CDR1 reads MGHDK; CDR2 reads SYGVNS. CDR3 DNA sequence: TGTGCCAGCAGTGAGCCGGGGGACAGTGTCTATGGCCACACCTTC. Translation gives CASSEPGDSVYGHTF.

This rearrangement joins TRBV20-1 to TRBJ2-5; TRBD1 matches at 9 bases. The CDR3 is 14 amino acids. Trimming at V came to 5 bases and at J to 5 bases, leaving 9 bases not matched to a gene. Germline assignment: CDR1 DFQATT and CDR2 SNEGSKA (reference sequence). The CDR3, as DNA: TGCAGTGCTGTACACAGGGGGCAGTGGGAGACCCAGTACTTC. Translated, it gives CSAVHRGQWETQYF.

This clonotype has more than one count but fewer than ten. This chain links TRBV4-1 with TRBJ1-2, with TRBD1 matching 9 bases. Germline CDR1 MGHRA, CDR2 YSYEKL. The junction had 2 bases not matched to a gene; V was cut back by 0 bases and J by 3 bases. The CDR3 totals 15 residues. The CDR3 loop reads CASSQDRDRDYGYTF. The CDR3 nucleotides read TGCGCCAGCAGCCAAGATCGGGACAGGGACTATGGCTACACCTTC.

This chain connects TRBV20-1 to TRBJ2-7, with no clear D. Germline lookup yields CDR1 DFQATT and CDR2 SNEGSKA (reference sequence). Trimming removed 4 bases at V and 6 bases at J, with 13 bases between. The CDR3 loop spans 12 amino acids. The DNA of the CDR3 is TGCAGTGCTAAATCGGTCTTGGGCGAGCAGTACTTC. It is translated as CSAKSVLGEQYF.

This clonotype was counted between two and nine times. This chain links TRBV27 with TRBJ1-4, with 9 bases that match TRBD1. Trimming cost V 5 bases and J 8 bases; bases outside gene matches: 6. Germline values: CDR1 MNHEY, CDR2 SMNVEV (reference sequence). This CDR3 region has 14 residues. The CDR3 loop is CASSGTGREEKLFF. The CDR3 nucleotides are TGTGCCAGCAGTGGGACAGGGCGAGAGGAAAAACTGTTTTTT.

Only a few counts were recorded for this clonotype. The V gene is TRBV28, the J gene TRBJ2-3; 11 bases agree with TRBD1. With 3 bases clipped from V and 0 bases from J, the junction kept 11 bases outside the gene matches. CDR1 is MDHEN and CDR2 is SYDVKM in the germline V gene. The CDR3 has 19 residues. CDR3 DNA: TGTGCCAGCAGTTTGATAAGGGACAGGGGGACCTCTAGCACAGATACGCAGTATTTT. Amino acids: CASSLIRDRGTSSTDTQYF.

This clonotype was observed at least ten times. The chain carries TRBV20-1 and TRBJ2-7, with 7 bases identical to TRBD1. The length of the CDR3 is 15 residues. The germline V gene encodes CDR1 DFQATT and CDR2 SNEGSKA (reference sequence). V shed 0 bases, J shed 0 bases, and the junction held 5 bases outside the gene matches. The CDR3 coding sequence is TGCAGTGCTAGAGATATGGGACAGAGCTCCTACGAGCAGTACTTC. This codes for CSARDMGQSSYEQYF.

This clonotype showed up just a few times. This chain's CDR3 is CASSQDRVHEQYF. Written as DNA, the CDR3 is TGTGCCAGCAGCCAGGACAGAGTACACGAGCAGTACTTC. The gene calls are TRBV3-1 and TRBJ2-7; tentatively, D is TRBD1 (6 bases). This CDR3 spans 13 amino acids. Trimming took 3 bases from V and 5 from J, leaving 11 bases between them. The V gene's germline CDR1 is LGHDT and CDR2 YNNKEL (reference sequence).

This clonotype was detected only a few times. CDR3 sequence (DNA): TGTGCCAGCAGCAAGCGGGGCACAGCACCCCAAGAGACCCAGTACTTC. It is translated as CASSKRGTAPQETQYF. The rearrangement links TRBV14 to TRBJ2-5; TRBD2 agrees at 7 bases. The CDR3 spans 16 residues. With 5 bases clipped from V and 1 base from J, the junction kept 10 bases outside the gene matches. Germline V CDR1 and CDR2: SGHDN, FVKESK.

The chain recombines TRBV28 with TRBJ2-1, with 12 bases matching TRBD2. With 10 bases clipped from V and 5 bases from J, the junction kept 6 bases outside the gene matches. CDR3 length: 14 amino acids. The germline CDR1 and CDR2 sequences are MDHEN and SYDVKM. The CDR3, as DNA: TGTGCCACTATGACTAGCGGGGGCCACAATGAGCAGTTCTTC. It encodes CATMTSGGHNEQFF.

CDR3 sequence reads: CSARDRAGPYGYTF. The CDR3 DNA is TGCAGTGCTAGAGATCGTGCAGGGCCCTATGGCTACACCTTC. The gene calls are TRBV20-1 and TRBJ1-2; D possibly corresponds to TRBD1 (5 bases). Germline V gives CDR1 DFQATT, CDR2 SNEGSKA (reference sequence). The CDR3 runs to 14 residues. Deletions cut 0 bases from V and 4 bases from J, with 12 bases between.

This clonotype was seen many times. This chain connects TRBV10-3 to TRBJ2-5; D might be TRBD2 (6 bases). Trimming took 6 bases from V and 0 from J, leaving 11 bases between them. The germline CDR1 and CDR2 sequences are ENHRY and SYGVKD. This CDR3 contains 14 residues. As DNA, the CDR3 is TGTGCCATCAGAGGAGGGGACTACCAAGAGACCCAGTACTTC. It yields the protein CAIRGGDYQETQYF.

This chain connects TRBV11-1 to TRBJ1-1; D remains unclear. CDR3 size: 13 residues. V lost 2 bases and J 4 bases, leaving 8 bases between the germline ends. Germline V gene lookup returns CDR1 SGHAT and CDR2 FQDESV (reference sequence). CDR3 protein: CASSLSQSTEAFF. The CDR3 DNA sequence: TGTGCCAGCAGCTTATCACAGAGCACTGAAGCTTTCTTT.

This clonotype was found a few times. The V gene is TRBV20-1, the J gene TRBJ2-7, with D uncertain. CDR1 and CDR2 (germline): DFQATT, SNEGSKA (reference sequence). This CDR3 contains 13 residues. V was pared by 2 bases and J by 0 bases, with 8 bases between. CDR3 residues: CSARQVNSYEQYF. As DNA, the CDR3 is TGCAGTGCTAGACAGGTAAACTCCTACGAGCAGTACTTC.

This clonotype was detected only a few times. The V and J genes are TRBV12-3 or TRBV12-4 and TRBJ2-7; maybe TRBD1 (5 bases). V lost 6 bases, J lost 5 bases, and 14 bases lay in between. The CDR3 has 13 amino acids. CDR3 DNA: TGTGCCAGCAGGGGCGACAGAAGGAACGAGCAGTACTTC. Its translation is CASRGDRRNEQYF.

This clonotype was observed a handful of times. The genes are TRBV7-9 and TRBJ2-1; D unclear. This CDR3 comprises 13 residues. The V gene's germline CDR1 is SEHNR and CDR2 FQNEAQ (reference sequence). With 3 bases removed from V and 6 bases from J, the gap between germline ends came to 9 bases. CDR3 nucleotides: TGTGCCAGCAGCTTCGCTGGCGCCAATGAGCAGTTCTTC. The encoded protein is CASSFAGANEQFF. Variable domain in full (rest from reference TRBV7-9 and TRBJ2-1): DTGVSQNPRHKITKRGQNVTFRCDPISEHNRLYWYRQTLGQGPEFLTYFQNEAQLEKSRLLSDRFSAERPKGSFSTLEIQRTEQGDSAMYLCASSFAGANEQFFGPGTRLTVL.

Notes on this clonotype: Just one base apart from a much larger clone, this may be a read error. The chain carries TRBV10-3 and TRBJ2-7, with D possibly matching TRBD2 (6 bases). The CDR3 sequence is 14 residues long. CDR1 is ENHRY and CDR2 is SYGVKD in the germline V gene. V lost 4 bases to trimming and J lost 5 bases, with 15 bases between them. In DNA form, the CDR3 reads TGTGCCATCAGTGGGTCGACTAGGATCGACGAGCAGTACTTC. Translated: CAISGSTRIDEQYF.

This clonotype was observed a handful of times. The V and J genes are TRBV20-1 and TRBJ2-5; D assignment may be TRBD1 or TRBD2 (5 bases each). Looked up from germline, CDR1 is DFQATT and CDR2 is SNEGSKA (reference sequence). This CDR3 has 12 amino acids. Trimming cost V 2 bases and J 5 bases, with 9 bases left between them. CDR3: CSARSEGETQYF. The CDR3, as DNA: TGCAGTGCTAGATCCGAGGGGGAGACCCAGTACTTC.

The chain uses TRBV21-1 and TRBJ2-5; TRBD1, as called in the table, went unchecked against the DNA. TRBV21-1 is tagged as a pseudogene. This CDR3 has 12 residues. CDR3 sequence reads: CASSARVGAQYF. CDR3 in DNA: TGTGCCAGCAGCGCCCGGGTCGGGGCCCAGTACTTC.

This chain uses TRBV20-1 with TRBJ2-3; the D is unclear. The CDR3 has 15 residues. The germline V and J ends were trimmed by 4 bases and 1 base, with 15 bases remaining between them. Germline CDR1 and CDR2: DFQATT and SNEGSKA (reference sequence). The CDR3 reads CSAKRDKLGTDTQYF. CDR3 nucleotides: TGCAGTGCTAAGCGAGATAAGTTGGGCACAGATACGCAGTATTTT.

This clonotype was counted between two and nine times. The chain combines TRBV7-2 with TRBJ2-5, with D possibly called TRBD1 or TRBD2 (5 bases each). The V end was cut by 0 bases, the J end by 0 bases, with 11 bases between. CDR1 and CDR2 (germline): SGHTA, FQGNSA. This CDR3 contains 16 residues. CDR3 protein: CASSLAGRRYQETQYF. Written as DNA, the CDR3 is TGTGCCAGCAGCTTAGCGGGACGGCGGTACCAAGAGACCCAGTACTTC.

The chain uses TRBV7-8 and TRBJ2-7, with 7 bases lining up with TRBD1. CDR1 and CDR2 from the germline V gene are SGHVS and FQNEAQ. This CDR3 has 15 amino acids. With V trimmed by 4 bases and J by 4 bases, 10 bases remained unmatched. The CDR3 coding sequence is TGTGCCAGCAGCTCGGGACAGTGGGACCCATACGAGCAGTACTTC. Translation gives CASSSGQWDPYEQYF.

V is TRBV20-1 and J is TRBJ1-2; D remains unclear. Germline V gene data show CDR1 as DFQATT and CDR2 as SNEGSKA (reference sequence). V was pared by 2 bases and J by 0 bases, with 4 bases between. The CDR3 loop spans 12 amino acids. CDR3 region: CSARQPNYGYTF. CDR3 bases: TGCAGTGCTAGACAGCCTAACTATGGCTACACCTTC.

This chain links TRBV7-2 with TRBJ2-5; tentative D call: TRBD2 (6 bases). The DNA end lines up better with TRBJ2-7; the J call may be wrong. The germline CDR1 and CDR2 sequences are SGHTA and FQGNSA. The CDR3 totals 15 residues. CDR3 sequence (DNA): TGTGCCAGCAGCCCTTTGGGGGGTGGTGCGTACGAGCAGTACTTC. This gives the protein CASSPLGGGAYEQYF.

The chain employs TRBV27 and TRBJ2-1; 15 bases line up with TRBD2. Losses at the gene ends were 4 bases for V and 8 bases for J; bases not matched to a gene: 12. The CDR3 sequence is 18 residues long. Germline values: CDR1 MNHEY, CDR2 SMNVEV (reference sequence). The CDR3 sequence is CASSYGLAGGSSAHEQFF. CDR3 nucleotide sequence: TGTGCCAGCAGTTACGGACTAGCGGGAGGGAGTTCCGCCCATGAGCAGTTCTTC.

About this clonotype itself: A read error may explain this, as a much larger clone is one base away. CDR3 coding DNA: TGTGCCAGCAGTTTACGGGGACGGGGTAGGGAGACCCAGTACTTC. It specifies CASSLRGRGRETQYF. V and J are TRBV12-3 or TRBV12-4 and TRBJ2-7, with D perhaps assigned TRBD1 or TRBD2 (5 bases each). TRBJ2-5 explains the end of the DNA better; the J call may be wrong. CDR3 length equals 15 residues.

This clonotype was counted a few times. The CDR3 here is CASISTDYGYTF. CDR3 bases: TGTGCCAGCATCTCGACTGATTATGGCTACACCTTC. This sequence joins TRBV6-6 and TRBJ1-2; the D is unclear. Germline assignment: CDR1 MNHNY and CDR2 SVGAGI (reference sequence). This CDR3 is built from 12 residues. Deletions cut 7 bases from V and 5 bases from J, with 11 bases between.